The 4 T cell receptor beta chains listed next were all sequenced from one sample in a study of shared clonotypes between healthy human individuals. The assay was immunoSEQ multiplex PCR, and TCRdb's table has in-frame clones only and misses some. This table holds roughly 700,000 clones, approximately 79% found once. The sample taken for sequencing was memory CD4+ T cells sorted from blood. Subset indicated: CD45RA-negative fraction. The receptors were sampled from a woman under 40 in good health.

The chain joins TRBV19 to TRBJ2-5; TRBD2 aligns across 7 bases. Per the germline V gene, CDR1 is LNHDA and CDR2 is SQIVND (reference sequence). V gave up 5 bases and J gave up 7 bases; unmatched junction bases: 7. The CDR3 sequence is 13 residues long. Here the CDR3 DNA reads TGTGCCAGTAGTTCCGGACTAGTGGTGACCCAGTACTTC. Protein product: CASSSGLVVTQYF.

The gene calls are TRBV6-6 and TRBJ1-1; 11 nucleotides agree with TRBD1. Germline-derived CDR1 and CDR2 are MNHNY and SVGAGI (reference sequence). V dropped 6 bases and J dropped 4; count of bases not matched to a gene: 7. The CDR3 consists of 15 residues. The CDR3 region has the DNA TGTGCCAGCAGCCCAAGGGGGACAGGGGGCACTGAAGCTTTCTTT. Its translation is CASSPRGTGGTEAFF.

V usage is TRBV30 and J usage is TRBJ2-5, with 10 bases identical to TRBD2. There are 16 residues in the CDR3. The J segment lost 5 bases and the V segment lost 2 bases, leaving 11 bases of the junction unmatched. Germline CDR1 and CDR2: GTSNPN and SVGIG (reference sequence). CDR3 sequence: CAWSSGVAGGGETQYF. CDR3 coding DNA: TGTGCCTGGAGTAGCGGAGTAGCGGGAGGAGGGGAGACCCAGTACTTC.

The J gene is TRBJ2-3, the V gene TRBV2; a weak D match, TRBD2 (5 bases). The CDR3 is made up of 16 amino acids. CDR1 is SNHLY and CDR2 is FYNNEI in the germline V gene. Trimming cost V 1 base and J 5 bases, with 16 bases left between them. The CDR3: CASSEDPPGVGDTQYF. In DNA, the CDR3 is TGTGCCAGCAGTGAAGACCCTCCCGGGGTGGGAGATACGCAGTATTTT.